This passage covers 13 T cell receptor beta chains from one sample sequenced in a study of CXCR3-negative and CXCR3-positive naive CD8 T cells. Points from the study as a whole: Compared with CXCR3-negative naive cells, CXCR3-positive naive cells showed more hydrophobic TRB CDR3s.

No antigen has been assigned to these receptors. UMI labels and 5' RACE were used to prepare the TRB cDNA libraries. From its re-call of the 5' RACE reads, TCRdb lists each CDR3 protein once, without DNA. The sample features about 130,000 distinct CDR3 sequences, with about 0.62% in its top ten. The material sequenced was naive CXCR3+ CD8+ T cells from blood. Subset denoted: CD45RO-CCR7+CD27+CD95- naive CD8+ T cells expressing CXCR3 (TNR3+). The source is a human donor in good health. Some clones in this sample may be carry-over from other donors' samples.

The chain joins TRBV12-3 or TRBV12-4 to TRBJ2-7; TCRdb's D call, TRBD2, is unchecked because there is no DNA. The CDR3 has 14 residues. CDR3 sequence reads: CASSPSGGVYEQYF.

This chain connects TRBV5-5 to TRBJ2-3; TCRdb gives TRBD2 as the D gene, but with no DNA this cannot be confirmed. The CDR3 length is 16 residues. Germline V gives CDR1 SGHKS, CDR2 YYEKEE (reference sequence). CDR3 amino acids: CASSLTMPGSGVLQYF. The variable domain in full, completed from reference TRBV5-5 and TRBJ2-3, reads DAGVTQSPTHLIKTRGQQVTLRCSPISGHKSVSWYQQVLGQGPQFIFQYYEKEERGRGNFPDRFSARQFPNYSSELNVNALLLGDSALYLCASSLTMPGSGVLQYFGPGTRLTVL.

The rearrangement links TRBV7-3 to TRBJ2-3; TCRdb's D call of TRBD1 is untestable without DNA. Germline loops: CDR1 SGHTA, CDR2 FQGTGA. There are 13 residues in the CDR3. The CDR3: CASSALGTDTQYF. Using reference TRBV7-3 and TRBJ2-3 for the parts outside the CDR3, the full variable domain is GAGVSQTPSNKVTEKGKYVELRCDPISGHTALYWYRQSLGQGPEFLIYFQGTGAADDSGLPNDRFFAVRPEGSVSTLKIQRTERGDSAVYLCASSALGTDTQYFGPGTRLTVL.

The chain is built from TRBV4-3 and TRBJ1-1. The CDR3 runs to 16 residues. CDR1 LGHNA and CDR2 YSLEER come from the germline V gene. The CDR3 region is CASSQVASMEGTEAFF.

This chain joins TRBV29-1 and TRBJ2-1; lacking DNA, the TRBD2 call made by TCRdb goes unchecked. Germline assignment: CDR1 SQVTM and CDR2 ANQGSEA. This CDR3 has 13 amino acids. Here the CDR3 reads CSVEGPENYEQFF.

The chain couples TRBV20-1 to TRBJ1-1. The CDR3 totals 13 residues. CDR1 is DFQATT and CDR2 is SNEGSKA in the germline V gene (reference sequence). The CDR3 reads CSARDLGNTEAFF.

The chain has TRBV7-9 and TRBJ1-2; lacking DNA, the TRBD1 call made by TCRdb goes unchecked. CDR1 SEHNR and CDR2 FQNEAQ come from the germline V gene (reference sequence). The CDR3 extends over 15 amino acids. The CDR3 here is CASRSGRPANYGYTF.

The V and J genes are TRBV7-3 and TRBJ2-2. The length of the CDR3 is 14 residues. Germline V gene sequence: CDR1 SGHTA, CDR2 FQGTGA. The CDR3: CASSLRVNTGELFF.

The CDR3 sequence: CASSQSRGGSGANVLTF. The chain joins TRBV23-1 to TRBJ2-6; the D call of TRBD2 rests on TCRdb alone, since no DNA is present to check it. TRBV23-1 is marked as an open reading frame, function uncertain. The CDR3 runs to 17 residues.

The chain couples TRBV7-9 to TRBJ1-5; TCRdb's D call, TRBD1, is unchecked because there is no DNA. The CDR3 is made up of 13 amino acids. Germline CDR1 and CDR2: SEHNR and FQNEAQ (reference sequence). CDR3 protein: CASSWTGNQPQHF.

CDR3 sequence reads: CASSLGGLAGGDEQFF. The genes are TRBV12-3 or TRBV12-4 and TRBJ2-1; TCRdb proposes TRBD2, but this gene call is untestable without DNA. This CDR3 region has 16 residues.

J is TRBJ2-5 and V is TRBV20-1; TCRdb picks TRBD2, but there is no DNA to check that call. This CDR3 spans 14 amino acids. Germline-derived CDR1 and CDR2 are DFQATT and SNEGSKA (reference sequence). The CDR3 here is CSAWTSGSQETQYF.

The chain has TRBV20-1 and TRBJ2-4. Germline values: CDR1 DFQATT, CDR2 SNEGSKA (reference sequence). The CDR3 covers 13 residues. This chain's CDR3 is CSARDRYKNIQYF.